A selection of T cell receptor beta chains follows, all from one sample in a study of T-cell memory formation after mild COVID-19. MiXCR was run by TCRdb on the 5' RACE reads, yielding one entry per CDR3 protein. The table includes 150,000 to 200,000 distinct CDR3 sequences, around 15% detected once. The specimen was PBMCs or a T cell subset sorted from them (not recorded which). All receptors derive from an adult woman who had mild COVID-19 (a few samples of this study predate the infection). Cell type and time point are not known. Each CDR3 is given with its conserved first and last residue. A D gene is named only where the DNA matches it firmly. Clone size appears in some rows only: once, few, many, or a class for an expanded clone.

d_call clone_size j_call v_call cdr3_nt cdr3_aa
. . TRBJ2-3 TRBV10-3 TGTGCCATCAGTGGTTTGGAAGATACGCAGTATTTT CAISGLEDTQYF
. . TRBJ2-5 TRBV5-1 TGCGCCAGCATGCGCGGGGGCGCCACCCAAGAGACCCAGTACTTC CASMRGGATQETQYF
. once TRBJ1-4 TRBV6-5 TGTGCCAGCAGGGAGGACAGCGGAAGAGCTAATGAAAAACTGTTTTTT CASREDSGRANEKLFF
TRBD2 . TRBJ2-2 TRBV4-2 TGTGCCAGCAGCCAAGACGGGACTAGCGGGGGCCCCACCGGGGAGCTGTTTTTT CASSQDGTSGGPTGELFF
TRBD1 few TRBJ2-5 TRBV7-2 TGTGCCAGCAGCCCTCGGGGGACAGGGTCTGGGGAGACCCAGTACTTC CASSPRGTGSGETQYF
TRBD1 few TRBJ2-1 TRBV5-1 TGCGCCAGCAGCCCGACGGGACAGGGGAGGTACAATGAGCAGTTCTTC CASSPTGQGRYNEQFF
. . TRBJ2-7 TRBV2 TGTGCCAGCAGTATACAGGGACCCGAGCAGTACTTC CASSIQGPEQYF
. few TRBJ1-1 TRBV6-5 TGTGCCAGCAGGCAAACTCGGACAGTGAACACTGAAGCTTTCTTT CASRQTRTVNTEAFF
. few TRBJ2-7 TRBV5-5 TGTGCCAGCAGCCCCTCGCCCCAAGGGATCTACGAGCAGTACTTC CASSPSPQGIYEQYF
. few TRBJ2-7 TRBV7-2 TGTGCCAGCAGCTTTTCCGGGACGACCTACGAGCAGTACTTC CASSFSGTTYEQYF
. few TRBJ1-5 TRBV29-1 TGCAGCGTTGCTGGAAATAGCAATCAGCCCCAGCATTTT CSVAGNSNQPQHF
. . TRBJ2-7 TRBV7-2 TGTGCCAGCAGCGACTTATACCAGAGGCAGTACTTC CASSDLYQRQYF
. few TRBJ1-1 TRBV2 TGTGCCAGCGGAAGGGTCGTAGGAGCTGAAGCTTTCTTT CASGRVVGAEAFF
. few TRBJ2-1 TRBV20-1 TGCAGTGCTAGGGGAACACGAGGAGGAAATGAGCAGTTCTTC CSARGTRGGNEQFF
TRBD2 . TRBJ2-5 TRBV11-2 TGTGCCAGCAGCCCTGGACTAGCGGGGGGGCCTCGGGAGACCCAGTACTTC CASSPGLAGGPRETQYF
. . TRBJ2-5 TRBV3-1 TGTGCCAGCAGCCCTACAGGGTTTTTGGAGACCCAGTACTTC CASSPTGFLETQYF
TRBD2 few TRBJ2-5 TRBV3-1 TGTGCCAGCAGCCAACATGGAGCGGGGACGACGCAAGAGACCCAGTACTTC CASSQHGAGTTQETQYF
TRBD2 few TRBJ2-1 TRBV12-3/TRBV12-4 TGTGCCAGCAGTCGACTAGCGGGAAGGTCGAATGAGCAGTTCTTC CASSRLAGRSNEQFF
TRBD2 . TRBJ2-1 TRBV12-3/TRBV12-4 TGTGCCAGCAGTCCTTGGGGGGGAGGGTACAATGAGCAGTTCTTC CASSPWGGGYNEQFF
TRBD1 . TRBJ1-6 TRBV9 TGTGCCAGCAGCGTAGGGCAGGGGGCGAATTCACCCCTCCACTTT CASSVGQGANSPLHF
. . TRBJ2-7 TRBV20-1 TGCAGTGCTCGACTGCGCAGCGAGCAGTACTTC CSARLRSEQYF
. . TRBJ2-1 TRBV6-5 TGTGCCAGCAGTTACGACGGGTACAATGAGCAGTTATTC CASSYDGYNEQLF
TRBD1 few TRBJ2-3 TRBV2 TGTGCCAGCAGGACACGCGGGGGACAGGGCCTCACAGATACGCAGTATTTT CASRTRGGQGLTDTQYF
. . TRBJ2-7 TRBV12-3/TRBV12-4 TGTGCCAGCGGTCGGGATTTGTACGAGCAGTACTTC CASGRDLYEQYF
TRBD2 . TRBJ2-7 TRBV12-3/TRBV12-4 TGTGCCAGCAGTATCCCTGGGGGGGCCTACGAGCAGTACTTC CASSIPGGAYEQYF
. . TRBJ2-5 TRBV12-3/TRBV12-4 TGTGCCAGCAGTTTAGTCGCAACGACAGAGACCCAGTACTTC CASSLVATTETQYF
. . TRBJ2-2 TRBV7-9 TGTGCCAGCAGCCTGACAGGAGACCGCACCGGGGAGCTGTTTTTT CASSLTGDRTGELFF
TRBD2 . TRBJ2-1 TRBV12-3/TRBV12-4 TGTGCCAGTCGCGGGACTAGCGGGGGCCATGAGCAGTTCTTC CASRGTSGGHEQFF
TRBD1 . TRBJ1-5 TRBV6-5 TGTGCCAGCCGCGGACAGGGAGGGAATCAGCCCCAGCATTTT CASRGQGGNQPQHF
TRBD1 . TRBJ1-3 TRBV7-7 TGTGCCAGCAGCCCTGGACAGGGGGCGGCTATAAACACCATATATTTT CASSPGQGAAINTIYF
. few TRBJ2-7 TRBV24-1 TGTGCCACCAGTGAACGGACGGGGGACTCCTACGAGCAGTACTTC CATSERTGDSYEQYF
TRBD2 few TRBJ2-7 TRBV7-9 TGTGCCAGCAGCGCTGAAGCGGGAGTTATATACGAGCAGTACTTC CASSAEAGVIYEQYF
TRBD1 once TRBJ1-5 TRBV30 TGTGCCTGGAAGCCGGGACAGGGATATCAGCCCCAGCATTTT CAWKPGQGYQPQHF
TRBD1 . TRBJ1-2 TRBV12-3/TRBV12-4 TGTGCCAGCACGTGGGACAGGGGGCGCTTGGGGGGCTACACCTTC CASTWDRGRLGGYTF
. few TRBJ2-7 TRBV5-1 TGCGCCAGCAGCTTCGGGGACAACTACGAGCAGTACTTC CASSFGDNYEQYF
. few TRBJ1-5 TRBV2 TGTGCCAGCAGGGGAGAGGCCAATCAGCCCCAGCATTTT CASRGEANQPQHF